This TCR beta chain was documented in a study of cytomegalovirus exposure and HLA in healthy donors. Method: immunoSEQ multiplex PCR; TCRdb's copy keeps in-frame clones and lacks some. The table lists 99,000 or so clones, roughly 86% of them singletons, with over 3% in the top ten. Germline V gene lookup returns CDR1 MDHEN and CDR2 SYDVKM. J was trimmed by 3 bases and V by 10 bases; bases with no gene match: 3. The CDR3 spans 12 residues. The sequence was obtained from a woman between 18 and 29 years old in good health and CMV-seropositive. Specimen: PBMCs. The rearrangement joins TRBV28 to TRBJ1-2, with 9 positions matching TRBD1. CDR3 DNA: TGTGCCATCGACAGGGGGGACTATGGCTACACCTTC. Amino acid sequence: CAIDRGDYGYTF.